This TCR beta chain was sequenced in a study of Graves' ophthalmopathy and Graves' hyperthyroidism. About the study: At initial diagnosis, peripheral blood was obtained, and this preceded any treatment.

Amplifying from RNA transcripts, the study obtained TCR beta CDR3 regions. HTBI primers primed a first-round RT-PCR, and a second-round multiplex PCR followed. TCRdb called the multiplex PCR reads again in MiXCR, with one record for every CDR3 protein. The repertoire has 740,000 or so distinct CDR3 sequences, around 40% of them found once; the top ten carry around 40%. Each donor who had ophthalmopathy showed moderate-to-severe activity, a CAS of ≥3, a NOSPECS of ≥4, and a duration under 3 months. Physicians reached a diagnosis by relying on clinical symptoms, serum thyroxine, TRAb, thyroid ultrasound and orbital computed tomography. What was sequenced was peripheral blood. The TCR comes from an adult man with Graves' ophthalmopathy.

The DNA for the CDR3 is TGTGCCAGCAGCGTCGTCGATAGCGGGAGTTTATCGGGTGAGCAGTACTTC. Protein sequence: CASSVVDSGSLSGEQYF. This chain connects TRBV7-6 to TRBJ2-7; 9 bases agree with TRBD2. The V gene end was trimmed by 5 bases and the J gene end by 7 bases; junction bases not matched to a gene: 18. The CDR3 is made up of 17 amino acids. Germline assignment: CDR1 SGHVS and CDR2 FNYEAQ.